This passage covers 28 T cell receptor beta chains from one sample sequenced in a study of prognosis after radiotherapy for stage I lung cancer. Genomic DNA provided the template from which TCR beta CDR3 was amplified by two-round multiplex PCR. First-round PCR, the initial amplification, used primers specific to each TRBV and TRBJ gene. From the multiplex PCR reads, TCRdb called clonotypes with MiXCR, one entry per CDR3 protein. Among over 15,000 distinct CDR3 sequences listed, 40% to 55% were seen once. The sample was PBMCs, taken before or after stereotactic body radiation therapy (not recorded which). These receptors all come from a donor over 45 with non-small cell lung cancer.

Remarks on this clonotype: A read error is the likely source, as a far larger clone sits one nucleotide away. The CDR3 spells CSTYKGGLAGTYNEQFF. CDR3 DNA: TGTTCCACCTACAAGGGGGGACTAGCGGGGACCTACAATGAGCAGTTCTTC. This chain links TRBV6-9 with TRBJ2-1; 13 bases are shared with TRBD2. Germline CDR1 MNHGY, CDR2 SVAAGI. This CDR3 has 17 residues.

This sequence joins TRBV20-1 and TRBJ2-7; 8 bases align to TRBD2. J was trimmed by 2 bases and V by 0 bases; bases with no gene match: 12. This CDR3 comprises 17 residues. CDR1 and CDR2 (germline): DFQATT, SNEGSKA (reference sequence). The CDR3 spells CSAREVGSGIWAYEQYF. The CDR3 coding sequence is TGCAGTGCTAGAGAAGTCGGTAGCGGGATCTGGGCCTACGAGCAGTACTTC.

This clonotype was observed at least ten times. This chain connects TRBV7-9 to TRBJ1-1; the D is unclear. The CDR3 runs to 14 residues. In germline, CDR1 is SEHNR, CDR2 FQNEAQ (reference sequence). V was clipped by 5 bases and J by 0 bases, with 10 bases between them. CDR3: CASSPRAVNTEAFF. The CDR3, as DNA: TGTGCCAGCAGCCCGAGGGCGGTGAACACTGAAGCTTTCTTT.

V is TRBV6-5 and J is TRBJ1-2; no firm D call. V lost 0 bases and J lost 0, with 8 bases in between. This CDR3 comprises 15 residues. In germline, CDR1 is MNHEY, CDR2 SVGAGI. The CDR3 nucleotides read TGTGCCAGCAGTTACTCAAGAAAAGCTAACTATGGCTACACCTTC. This translates into CASSYSRKANYGYTF.

This clonotype has ten or more counts. The chain couples TRBV20-1 to TRBJ2-7, with TRBD2 matching over 11 bases. After removal of 3 bases from V and 2 bases from J, the junction contained 3 bases not matched to a gene. Per germline, CDR1 DFQATT and CDR2 SNEGSKA (reference sequence). This CDR3 has 14 amino acids. The CDR3 bases are TGCAGTGCTAGCCAACTAGCGGGAGCCTACGAGCAGTACTTC. It is translated as CSASQLAGAYEQYF.

The chain links TRBV5-4 to TRBJ2-3; D could derive from TRBD1 or TRBD2 (6 bases each). CDR3 length equals 15 residues. Germline V CDR1 and CDR2: SGHNT, YYREEE (reference sequence). Trimming took off 3 bases at V and 4 bases at J, with 15 bases between the two ends. Here the CDR3 reads CASSYQGSGADTQYF. CDR3 coding DNA: TGTGCCAGCAGCTACCAGGGGTCGGGAGCAGATACGCAGTATTTT. The whole variable domain, filled in from reference TRBV5-4 and TRBJ2-3, reads ETGVTQSPTHLIKTRGQQVTLRCSSQSGHNTVSWYQQALGQGPQFIFQYYREEENGRGNFPPRFSGLQFPNYSSELNVNALELDDSALYLCASSYQGSGADTQYFGPGTRLTVL.

This clonotype showed up many times. The rearrangement uses TRBV19 and TRBJ1-5; no clear D. CDR1 and CDR2 (germline): LNHDA, SQIVND (reference sequence). This CDR3 spans 15 amino acids. V lost 6 bases, J lost 4 bases, and 16 bases lay in between. CDR3 in amino acids: CASRPPGAHNQPQHF. The CDR3 nucleotides are TGTGCCAGTAGGCCCCCGGGAGCCCATAATCAGCCCCAGCATTTT.

V gene TRBV12-3 or TRBV12-4 combines with J gene TRBJ1-2; the D gene is possibly TRBD1 (5 bases). The ends were cut back, 3 bases at V and 2 bases at J, with 10 bases in the middle. The CDR3 totals 14 residues. The CDR3 here is CASSLRGRNYGYTF. The CDR3 DNA reads as TGTGCCAGCAGTTTGAGGGGACGGAACTATGGCTACACCTTC.

This clonotype was seen at least ten times. This chain links TRBV28 with TRBJ2-7, with unresolved D. From germline, CDR1 is MDHEN and CDR2 SYDVKM. V lost 6 bases, J lost 3 bases, and 6 bases lay in between. The CDR3 is 11 amino acids. CDR3 in amino acids: CASSRLYEQYF. The CDR3 DNA is TGTGCCAGCAGCAGACTCTACGAGCAGTACTTC.

This clonotype was counted at least ten times. This sequence joins TRBV7-2 and TRBJ2-1; tentatively, D is TRBD2 (5 bases). Germline CDR1 and CDR2: SGHTA and FQGNSA. Trimming stripped 1 base from V and 3 bases from J, with 13 bases between. The CDR3 is made up of 16 amino acids. CDR3 nucleotides: TGTGCCAGCAGCTTAGTGGCGGCTAGCAGCTACAATGAGCAGTTCTTC. It codes for CASSLVAASSYNEQFF.

There are many counts of this clonotype. The chain recombines TRBV9 with TRBJ2-5; D is uncertain. Germline assignment: CDR1 SGDLS and CDR2 YYNGEE. The CDR3 is made up of 13 amino acids. V lost 0 bases and J lost 4, with 7 bases in between. CDR3: CASSVVSAETQYF. CDR3 sequence (DNA): TGTGCCAGCAGCGTAGTGTCAGCAGAGACCCAGTACTTC.

This clonotype appeared many times. This CDR3 is CASSLFIPGTGVNTEAFF. CDR3 nucleotides: TGTGCCAGCAGCTTATTTATTCCGGGGACAGGGGTGAACACTGAAGCTTTCTTT. The chain couples TRBV7-8 to TRBJ1-1; 10 bases match TRBD1. The V gene end was trimmed by 2 bases and the J gene end by 0 bases; junction bases not matched to a gene: 9. Germline V CDR1 and CDR2: SGHVS, FQNEAQ. The CDR3 length is 18 residues.

The rearrangement uses TRBV6-1 and TRBJ2-6, with TRBD1 matching over 7 bases. Germline CDR1 is MNHNS and CDR2 is SASEGT. CDR3 size: 18 residues. V was pared by 5 bases and J by 0 bases, with 10 bases of the junction left unmatched. The DNA of the CDR3 is TGTGCCAGCAGTCCTCTGACAGGGACGAGCTCTGGGGCCAACGTCCTGACTTTC. Protein sequence: CASSPLTGTSSGANVLTF.

In nucleotides, the CDR3 is TGTGCCAGCAGTTACGGAACGAACTATGGCTACACCTTC. Translated, it gives CASSYGTNYGYTF. The chain is built from TRBV6-5 and TRBJ1-2; D remains unclear. V lost 2 bases and J lost 2, with 6 bases in between. CDR1 is MNHEY and CDR2 is SVGAGI in the germline V gene. The CDR3 is made up of 13 amino acids.

The chain employs TRBV5-1 and TRBJ2-1; 10 positions agree with TRBD2. The CDR3 covers 16 residues. The germline gives CDR1 SGHRS, CDR2 YFSETQ. Trimming took 4 bases from V and 7 from J; bases not matched to a gene: 11. CDR3 DNA: TGCGCCAGCAGCAGCCACCGGACTAGCGGCTTGAATGAGCAGTTCTTC. It codes for CASSSHRTSGLNEQFF.

The chain recombines TRBV7-9 with TRBJ2-1; D might be TRBD2 (6 bases). CDR1 is SEHNR and CDR2 is FQNEAQ in the germline V gene (reference sequence). The V end was cut by 8 bases, the J end by 7 bases, with 18 bases between. There are 14 residues in the CDR3. The CDR3 nucleotides are TGTGCCAGCGGTAGCGGTACTTGGCAGAATGAGCAGTTCTTC. Its protein is CASGSGTWQNEQFF.

The gene calls are TRBV20-1 and TRBJ2-7; D is undetermined. This CDR3 contains 15 residues. The V gene's germline CDR1 is DFQATT and CDR2 SNEGSKA (reference sequence). Trimming took off 1 base at V and 3 bases at J, with 16 bases between the two ends. The CDR3 sequence: CSARGNSRRDYEQYF. Written as DNA, the CDR3 is TGCAGTGCTAGAGGGAATAGCCGTCGAGACTACGAGCAGTACTTC.

The chain uses TRBV5-8 and TRBJ1-5; 7 bases agree with TRBD1. This CDR3 spans 15 amino acids. Unmatched junction bases numbered 11, after V lost 4 bases and J lost 7 bases. Germline V gene sequence: CDR1 SGHTS, CDR2 YDEGEE. CDR3 in amino acids: CASSAYRGNQQPQHF. The CDR3 DNA sequence: TGTGCCAGCAGCGCCTACAGGGGCAATCAGCAGCCCCAGCATTTT. The variable domain in full, with the rest retrieved from reference TRBV5-8 and TRBJ1-5, is EAGVTQSPTHLIKTRGQQATLRCSPISGHTSVYWYQQALGLGLQFLLWYDEGEERNRGNFPPRFSGRQFPNYSSELNVNALELEDSALYLCASSAYRGNQQPQHFGDGTRLSIL.

This clonotype was seen ten or more times. The CDR3 protein is CASSYPREETQYF. In DNA, the CDR3 is TGTGCCAGCAGCTACCCCAGGGAGGAGACCCAGTACTTC. The chain combines TRBV7-8 with TRBJ2-5; D may match TRBD1 or TRBD2 (5 bases each). CDR1 is SGHVS, CDR2 FQNEAQ, per germline. This CDR3 has 13 residues. V lost 4 bases, J lost 5 bases, and 11 bases lay in between.

The chain has TRBV7-9 and TRBJ2-1; 13 bases are shared with TRBD2. The CDR3 has 17 residues. Germline-derived CDR1 and CDR2 are SEHNR and FQNEAQ (reference sequence). J gave up 4 bases and V 4 bases, and 7 bases lay outside the gene matches. The DNA for the CDR3 is TGTGCCAGCAGCTCCGGACTAGCGGGAGTAAGGTACAATGAGCAGTTCTTC. It encodes CASSSGLAGVRYNEQFF. The full variable domain, completed using reference TRBV7-9 and TRBJ2-1, is DTGVSQNPRHKITKRGQNVTFRCDPISEHNRLYWYRQTLGQGPEFLTYFQNEAQLEKSRLLSDRFSAERPKGSFSTLEIQRTEQGDSAMYLCASSSGLAGVRYNEQFFGPGTRLTVL.

This clonotype was counted at least ten times. The CDR3 DNA follows: TGTGCCAGCAGCTTAGACCTAGCGGTGAATGAGCAGTTCTTC. Translation: CASSLDLAVNEQFF. The rearrangement uses TRBV7-8 and TRBJ2-1; 7 nucleotides match TRBD2. Germline trimming cut 1 base from V and 7 bases from J; bases unmatched to any gene: 4. Per the germline V gene, CDR1 is SGHVS and CDR2 is FQNEAQ. This CDR3 has 14 residues.

This clonotype was counted many times. J is TRBJ1-2 and V is TRBV28, with D possibly being TRBD1 (6 bases). CDR3 length: 16 residues. V dropped 2 bases and J dropped 4 bases, with 17 bases sitting between them. Germline assignment: CDR1 MDHEN and CDR2 SYDVKM. CDR3 coding DNA: TGTGCCAGCAGTTTAGGTGCCGGGGGGCAGGTCTATGGCTACACCTTC. This encodes CASSLGAGGQVYGYTF.

This chain connects TRBV5-1 to TRBJ2-2; D is possibly TRBD1 (5 bases). From germline, CDR1 is SGHRS and CDR2 YFSETQ. The CDR3 spans 15 residues. Trimming took 5 bases from V and 4 from J, leaving 15 bases between them. CDR3 in DNA: TGCGCCAGCAGGAGTGACAGCTATGGCACCGGGGAGCTGTTTTTT. Amino acid sequence: CASRSDSYGTGELFF.

This clonotype has at least ten counts. The chain is built from TRBV15 and TRBJ2-2; 10 bases align to TRBD1. The germline CDR1 and CDR2 sequences are LNHNV and YYDKDF (reference sequence). The CDR3 length is 16 residues. Unmatched junction bases numbered 6, after V lost 5 bases and J lost 3 bases. CDR3 amino acids: CATSERGQGYTGELFF. The CDR3 nucleotides are TGTGCCACCAGCGAAAGGGGACAGGGGTACACCGGGGAGCTGTTTTTT.

Concerning this clonotype itself: A far larger clone is one base from this, pointing to a likely read error. V and J are TRBV19 and TRBJ2-7; 7 positions agree with TRBD2. The J call may be incorrect, as the DNA end agrees better with TRBJ2-1. Germline CDR1 and CDR2: LNHDA and SQIVND (reference sequence). The CDR3 length is 14 residues. The CDR3 reads CASKPEGGYNEQFF. The CDR3 DNA sequence: TGTGCCAGCAAACCAGAGGGAGGGTACAATGAGCAGTTCTTC.

This clonotype showed up many times. This chain uses TRBV7-2 with TRBJ2-1; D is unclear. Trimming left V 1 base short and J 4 bases short, with 11 bases between. The germline V gene has CDR1 SGHTA and CDR2 FQGNSA. This CDR3 has 15 residues. The CDR3 here is CASSLEANGYNEQFF. The CDR3 DNA is TGTGCCAGCAGCTTAGAGGCTAACGGATACAATGAGCAGTTCTTC.

The CDR3 sequence is CASSLEQAGRYEQYF. The CDR3 DNA follows: TGTGCCAGCAGCTTAGAACAGGCTGGGCGGTACGAGCAGTACTTC. The chain is built from TRBV7-9 and TRBJ2-7; tentative D call: TRBD1 (5 bases). This CDR3 has 15 amino acids. Germline assignment: CDR1 SEHNR and CDR2 FQNEAQ (reference sequence). V lost 1 base to trimming and J lost 4 bases, with 14 bases between them. Filled out from reference TRBV7-9 and TRBJ2-7, the complete variable domain reads DTGVSQNPRHKITKRGQNVTFRCDPISEHNRLYWYRQTLGQGPEFLTYFQNEAQLEKSRLLSDRFSAERPKGSFSTLEIQRTEQGDSAMYLCASSLEQAGRYEQYFGPGTRLTVT.

The rearrangement joins TRBV5-6 to TRBJ2-2; TRBD1 aligns across 7 bases. The J segment lost 8 bases and the V segment lost 4 bases, leaving 5 bases of the junction unmatched. The CDR3 runs to 13 residues. Germline V gene data show CDR1 as SGHDT and CDR2 as YYEEEE. CDR3 loop: CASSLTGAGELFF. Written as DNA, the CDR3 is TGTGCCAGCAGCCTTACAGGGGCTGGGGAGCTGTTTTTT.